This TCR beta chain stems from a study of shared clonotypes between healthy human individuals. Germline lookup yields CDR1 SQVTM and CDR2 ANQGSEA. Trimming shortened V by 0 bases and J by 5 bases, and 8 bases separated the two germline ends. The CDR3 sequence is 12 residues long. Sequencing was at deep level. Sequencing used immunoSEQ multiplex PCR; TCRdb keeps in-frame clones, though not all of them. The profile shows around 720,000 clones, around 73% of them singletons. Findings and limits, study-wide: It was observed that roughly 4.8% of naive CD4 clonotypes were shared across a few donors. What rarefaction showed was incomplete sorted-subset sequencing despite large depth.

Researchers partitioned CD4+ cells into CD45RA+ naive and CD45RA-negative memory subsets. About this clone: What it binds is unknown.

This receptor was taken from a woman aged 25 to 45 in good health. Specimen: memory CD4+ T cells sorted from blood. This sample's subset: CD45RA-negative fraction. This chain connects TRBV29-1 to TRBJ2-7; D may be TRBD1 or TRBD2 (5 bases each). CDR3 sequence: CSVEEVGDEQYF. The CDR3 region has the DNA TGCAGCGTTGAAGAGGTGGGGGACGAGCAGTACTTC.